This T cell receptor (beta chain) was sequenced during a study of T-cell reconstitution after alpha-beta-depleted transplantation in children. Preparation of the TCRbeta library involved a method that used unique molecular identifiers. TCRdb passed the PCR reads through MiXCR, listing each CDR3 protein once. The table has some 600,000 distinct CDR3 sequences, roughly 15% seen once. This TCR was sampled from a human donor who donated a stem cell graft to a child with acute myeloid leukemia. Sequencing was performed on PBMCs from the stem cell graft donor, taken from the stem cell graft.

The CDR3 reads CASSQLGWETQYF. Written as DNA, the CDR3 is TGTGCCAGCAGTCAGCTGGGGTGGGAGACCCAGTACTTC. V is TRBV6-6 and J is TRBJ2-5; D ambiguous. This CDR3 contains 13 residues. Trimming took off 5 bases at V and 5 bases at J, with 12 bases between the two ends. CDR1 is MNHNY and CDR2 is SVGAGI in the germline V gene (reference sequence).